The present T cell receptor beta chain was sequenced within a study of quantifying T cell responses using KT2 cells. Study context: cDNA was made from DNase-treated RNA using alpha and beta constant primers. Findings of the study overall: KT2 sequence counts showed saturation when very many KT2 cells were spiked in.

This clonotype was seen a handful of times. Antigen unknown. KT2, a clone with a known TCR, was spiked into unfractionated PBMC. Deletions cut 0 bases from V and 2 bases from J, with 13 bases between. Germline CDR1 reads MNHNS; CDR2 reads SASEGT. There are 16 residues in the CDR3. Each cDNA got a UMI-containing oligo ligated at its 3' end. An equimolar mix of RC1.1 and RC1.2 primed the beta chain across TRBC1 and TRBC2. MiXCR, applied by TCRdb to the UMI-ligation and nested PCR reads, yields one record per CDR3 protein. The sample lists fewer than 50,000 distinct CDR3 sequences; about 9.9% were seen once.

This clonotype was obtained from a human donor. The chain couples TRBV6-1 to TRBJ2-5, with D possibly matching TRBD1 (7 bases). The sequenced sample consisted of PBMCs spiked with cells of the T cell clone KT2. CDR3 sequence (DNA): TGTGCCAGCAGTGAAGCAACAGGGGCGGGGCAAGAGACCCAGTACTTC. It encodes CASSEATGAGQETQYF.